This passage covers 16 T cell receptor beta chains from one sample sequenced in a study of spatial heterogeneity in lung cancer. Time point reported: sample taken at primary tumor resection. Whole RNA was taken from tumor, nontumor lung or frozen PBMC; it was then sequenced unsorted. Via MiXCR, TCRdb re-called the 5' RACE reads, giving one row per CDR3 protein. The repertoire holds about 50,000 distinct CDR3 sequences, with approximately 7.6% as singletons. Here the sequenced sample was PBMCs, taken at surgery. The receptors shown here come from a female donor with early-stage non-small cell lung cancer.

A few counts support this clonotype. The J gene is TRBJ1-2, the V gene TRBV30; TRBD1 matches 9 bases. The ends lost 6 bases at V and 2 bases at J; junction bases unmatched: 4. The CDR3 loop spans 13 amino acids. Per germline, CDR1 GTSNPN and CDR2 SVGIG (reference sequence). The DNA of the CDR3 is TGTGCCTGCCGCACAGGGGGCAACTATGGCTACACCTTC. This translates into CACRTGGNYGYTF.

This clonotype came up a few times. CDR3 nucleotides: TGTGCCAGCAGTTTAGGACTAGCGCCACTCTACGAGCAGTACTTC. This encodes CASSLGLAPLYEQYF. The V and J genes are TRBV12-3 or TRBV12-4 and TRBJ2-7, with 8 bases identical to TRBD2. The trim removed 1 base at V and 3 bases at J, leaving 5 bases unmatched. The CDR3 sequence is 15 residues long.

The rearrangement joins TRBV6-6 to TRBJ1-1; the D is unclear. In germline, CDR1 is MNHNY, CDR2 SVGAGI (reference sequence). The CDR3 extends over 11 amino acids. V dropped 2 bases and J dropped 6 bases, with 4 bases sitting between them. The CDR3 DNA is TGTGCCAGCAGTTACGGGGCTGAAGCTTTCTTT. This encodes CASSYGAEAFF.

In its sample, this clonotype was seen a few times. The chain links TRBV7-2 to TRBJ2-2; maybe TRBD2 (5 bases). V was shortened by 9 bases and J by 5 bases, with 13 bases between the two germline ends. CDR3 size: 13 residues. In germline, CDR1 is SGHTA, CDR2 FQGNSA. Here the CDR3 reads CASKADETGELFF. The CDR3 DNA reads as TGTGCCAGTAAAGCGGATGAAACCGGGGAGCTGTTTTTT.

This clonotype was seen at least ten times. The J gene is TRBJ2-1, the V gene TRBV7-3; tentatively, D is TRBD1 or TRBD2 (6 bases each). The germline CDR1 and CDR2 sequences are SGHTA and FQGTGA. This CDR3 spans 15 amino acids. The V end was cut by 5 bases, the J end by 2 bases, with 13 bases between. CDR3 DNA: TGTGCCAGCAGCCTAGACGGGGGCCCCTACAATGAGCAGTTCTTC. The encoded protein is CASSLDGGPYNEQFF.

This clonotype has ten or more counts. This chain connects TRBV9 to TRBJ2-5, with 7 bases aligning to TRBD2. The germline V gene encodes CDR1 SGDLS and CDR2 YYNGEE. The J segment lost 0 bases and the V segment lost 2 bases, leaving 4 bases of the junction unmatched. This CDR3 is 15 amino acids long. CDR3 bases: TGTGCCAGCAGCGTGTGGGGGGGAAACCAAGAGACCCAGTACTTC. Its translation: CASSVWGGNQETQYF. Combining the CDR3 with reference TRBV9 and TRBJ2-5 gives the whole variable domain DSGVTQTPKHLITATGQRVTLRCSPRSGDLSVYWYQQSLDQGLQFLIQYYNGEERAKGNILERFSAQQFPDLHSELNLSSLELGDSALYFCASSVWGGNQETQYFGPGTRLLVL.

The table lists this clonotype with a few counts. The chain employs TRBV6-2 or TRBV6-3 and TRBJ1-1; 7 bases map to TRBD1. The germline gives CDR1 MNHEY, CDR2 SVGEGT. Trimming cost V 5 bases and J 6 bases; bases outside gene matches: 6. The CDR3 is 13 residues long. In DNA, the CDR3 is TGTGCCAGCAGTCCTAACAGGGGCCCTGAAGCTTTCTTT. This encodes CASSPNRGPEAFF.

This clonotype was seen repeatedly, ten times or more. The V and J genes are TRBV6-6 and TRBJ2-7; 8 positions match TRBD1. The CDR3 sequence is 17 residues long. V shed 6 bases and J 2 bases; nucleotides not matched to a gene: 15. Germline CDR1 reads MNHNY; CDR2 reads SVGAGI (reference sequence). The CDR3 bases are TGTGCCAGCAGCCCCTTTTCGACAGGGGCCCTTCCCTACGAGCAGTACTTC. This codes for CASSPFSTGALPYEQYF.

This clonotype came up many times. The gene calls are TRBV20-1 and TRBJ1-1; D not certain. CDR3 length equals 13 residues. Germline loops: CDR1 DFQATT, CDR2 SNEGSKA (reference sequence). Between the trimmed V and J ends, which lost 6 bases and 3 bases, there was a span of 14 bases. This chain's CDR3 is CSAESGQHTEAFF. CDR3 bases: TGCAGTGCAGAATCGGGCCAGCACACTGAAGCTTTCTTT.

The genes are TRBV11-1 and TRBJ2-3; 9 bases are a match to TRBD1. The CDR3 covers 15 residues. V shed 5 bases, J shed 4 bases, and the junction held 7 bases outside the gene matches. Per germline, CDR1 SGHAT and CDR2 FQDESV (reference sequence). This chain's CDR3 is CASSHGTGSADTQYF. DNA for the CDR3: TGTGCCAGCAGCCACGGGACAGGGTCAGCAGATACGCAGTATTTT.

This clonotype was counted a few times. This chain links TRBV7-8 with TRBJ1-6; TRBD1 aligns across 7 bases. The CDR3 consists of 15 residues. V trimming: 3 bases; J trimming: 8 bases; junction bases outside the gene matches: 7. Per germline, CDR1 SGHVS and CDR2 FQNEAQ. CDR3 sequence reads: CASSLGTGADSPLHF. Written as DNA, the CDR3 is TGTGCCAGCAGCTTGGGAACAGGGGCTGATTCACCCCTCCACTTT.

This clonotype has a count of ten or more. The gene calls are TRBV7-8 and TRBJ2-7, with TRBD1 identical over 7 bases. Losses at the gene ends were 2 bases for V and 5 bases for J; bases not matched to a gene: 6. This CDR3 has 14 amino acids. Germline values: CDR1 SGHVS, CDR2 FQNEAQ. This chain's CDR3 is CASSLQGVTNEQYF. CDR3 coding DNA: TGTGCCAGCAGCTTACAGGGGGTGACGAACGAGCAGTACTTC. Full variable domain (outside the CDR3, taken from reference TRBV7-8 and TRBJ2-7): GAGVSQSPRYKVAKRGQDVALRCDPISGHVSLFWYQQALGQGPEFLTYFQNEAQLDKSGLPSDRFFAERPEGSVSTLKIQRTQQEDSAVYLCASSLQGVTNEQYFGPGTRLTVT.

This clonotype was counted at least ten times. The chain employs TRBV20-1 and TRBJ2-2; no firm D call. Germline loops: CDR1 DFQATT, CDR2 SNEGSKA (reference sequence). The CDR3 sequence is 16 residues long. V lost 3 bases, J lost 0 bases, and 14 bases lay in between. CDR3 sequence reads: CSARLNGPANTGELFF. The CDR3 DNA reads TGCAGTGCTAGGCTAAATGGGCCCGCGAACACCGGGGAGCTGTTTTTT.

The sample holds many counts of this clonotype. The chain employs TRBV29-1 and TRBJ2-3; D unresolved. The CDR3 contains 14 residues. The germline V gene encodes CDR1 SQVTM and CDR2 ANQGSEA. With 3 bases removed from V and 3 bases from J, the gap between germline ends came to 13 bases. CDR3 loop: CSVDDHLGTDTQYF. CDR3 DNA: TGCAGCGTTGATGACCATTTGGGGACAGATACGCAGTATTTT.

The chain uses TRBV4-1 and TRBJ1-5, with 7 positions matching TRBD1. V lost 0 bases, J lost 7 bases, and 6 bases stayed unmatched. This CDR3 region has 15 residues. Germline CDR1 reads MGHRA; CDR2 reads YSYEKL. The CDR3 region has the DNA TGCGCCAGCAGCCAAGACGGGACAGTTGAGCAGCCCCAGCATTTT. Translated, it gives CASSQDGTVEQPQHF.

This clonotype was counted ten times or more. This chain connects TRBV12-3 or TRBV12-4 to TRBJ1-4; D not resolved. V gave up 6 bases and J gave up 0 bases, with 17 bases separating them. The CDR3 is made up of 17 amino acids. CDR3 residues: CASSTGISTATNEKLFF. The CDR3 coding sequence is TGTGCCAGCAGCACGGGGATATCGACTGCAACTAATGAAAAACTGTTTTTT.